Shown below are 9 T cell receptor beta chains from a single sample sequenced in a study of Ad26.COV2.S vaccination and SARS-CoV-2 variants. Treatment described: around 19 received Ad26.COV2.S at low or high dose, single or two shots; about 5 received placebo; per-sample allocation not given. It was on day 63 after the first vaccine or placebo injection that samples were taken. Repertoires were generated with immunoSEQ multiplex PCR, while TCRdb's copy carries only in-frame clones and drops some. The repertoire has around 340,000 clones, 85% to 90% of them found once; the top ten carry approximately 5%. The sequencing used peripheral blood, collected in a trial of Ad26.COV2.S vaccine versus placebo. The receptors shown here come from a person aged 18 to 59 who received the Ad26.COV2.S COVID-19 vaccine or a placebo.

The rearrangement uses TRBV5-4 and TRBJ1-1, with D possibly matching TRBD1 (5 bases). CDR1 and CDR2 (germline): SGHNT, YYREEE (reference sequence). The germline V and J ends were trimmed by 0 bases and 8 bases, with 11 bases remaining between them. The CDR3 has 13 amino acids. The chain's CDR3 is CASSLEQAAEAFF. The DNA of the CDR3 is TGTGCCAGCAGCTTGGAACAGGCGGCCGAAGCTTTCTTT.

The chain is built from TRBV27 and TRBJ2-5; 8 bases fit TRBD1. Losses at the gene ends were 5 bases for V and 2 bases for J; bases not matched to a gene: 4. Germline V gene lookup returns CDR1 MNHEY and CDR2 SMNVEV (reference sequence). This CDR3 comprises 14 residues. CDR3 in amino acids: CASSGRTGQETQYF. The DNA of the CDR3 is TGTGCCAGCAGTGGGCGGACAGGGCAAGAGACCCAGTACTTC.

The chain has TRBV28 and TRBJ1-2; 8 nucleotides agree with TRBD1. Germline V lookup: CDR1 MDHEN, CDR2 SYDVKM. V was pared by 6 bases and J by 4 bases, with 4 bases of the junction left unmatched. The CDR3 covers 13 residues. The CDR3 region has the DNA TGTGCCAGCAGCCCGACAGGGGCCTATGGCTACACCTTC. It codes for CASSPTGAYGYTF.

The chain recombines TRBV9 with TRBJ1-5; D not resolved. Germline lookup yields CDR1 SGDLS and CDR2 YYNGEE. The V end lost 2 bases, the J end lost 1 base, and 10 bases lay between the germline ends. The CDR3 extends over 15 amino acids. CDR3 sequence: CASSVYGDSNQPQHF. CDR3 coding DNA: TGTGCCAGCAGCGTGTATGGAGACAGCAATCAGCCCCAGCATTTT.

This chain uses TRBV28 with TRBJ2-3; the D is unclear. Germline V lookup: CDR1 MDHEN, CDR2 SYDVKM. Between the trimmed V and J ends, which lost 2 bases and 2 bases, there was a span of 11 bases. This CDR3 has 15 residues. In nucleotides, the CDR3 is TGTGCCAGCAGTTTAACAGAGACGATCACAGATACGCAGTATTTT. Translating gives CASSLTETITDTQYF. Full variable domain (rest looked up from reference TRBV28 and TRBJ2-3): DVKVTQSSRYLVKRTGEKVFLECVQDMDHENMFWYRQDPGLGLRLIYFSYDVKMKEKGDIPEGYSVSREKKERFSLILESASTNQTSMYLCASSLTETITDTQYFGPGTRLTVL.

The genes are TRBV29-1 and TRBJ2-7, with TRBD2 matching over 11 bases. The V gene end was trimmed by 4 bases and the J gene end by 5 bases; junction bases not matched to a gene: 4. There are 13 residues in the CDR3. Looked up from germline, CDR1 is SQVTM and CDR2 is ANQGSEA. The DNA of the CDR3 is TGCAGCGTTGTAACTAGCGGGAGTCACGAGCAGTACTTC. Its protein is CSVVTSGSHEQYF.

Here the CDR3 reads CAWSIGDRVPLHF. CDR3 sequence (DNA): TGTGCCTGGAGTATAGGGGACAGGGTACCCCTCCACTTT. The chain is built from TRBV30 and TRBJ1-6, with 9 bases identical to TRBD1. V dropped 2 bases and J dropped 12; count of bases not matched to a gene: 5. The CDR3 totals 13 residues. CDR1 and CDR2 from the germline V gene are GTSNPN and SVGIG (reference sequence).

This chain connects TRBV6-2 or TRBV6-3 to TRBJ1-5; D remains ambiguous. CDR3 length equals 14 residues. Looked up from germline, CDR1 is MNHEY and CDR2 is SVGEGT. V lost 2 bases and J 6 bases, leaving 11 bases between the germline ends. The CDR3 protein is CASSYGGRSQPQHF. The CDR3 DNA reads TGTGCCAGCAGTTACGGAGGTAGGAGTCAGCCCCAGCATTTT.

V and J are TRBV24-1 and TRBJ2-1; 11 bases map to TRBD2. This CDR3 region has 17 residues. Losses at the gene ends were 3 bases for V and 5 bases for J; bases not matched to a gene: 8. CDR1 is KGHDR, CDR2 SFDVKD, per germline. In nucleotides, the CDR3 is TGTGCCACCAGTGATCACCCGGGACTAGCGGCTAACAATGAGCAGTTCTTC. Translation: CATSDHPGLAANNEQFF.